This T cell receptor beta chain was found in a study of cytomegalovirus exposure and HLA in healthy donors. Study findings and constraints: Common viral pathogens seemed to be connected with several of the most significant clusters, according to a later analysis. The study recorded 150 to 200 TCR beta chains that were cytomegalovirus-associated.

A multiplex PCR was run with 60 Vbeta primers and 13 Jbeta primers. Repertoires were generated with immunoSEQ multiplex PCR, while TCRdb's copy carries only in-frame clones and drops some. This sample has 96,000 or so clones, with roughly 74% found just once. Remarks on this clone: The antigen remains undetermined.

Trimming shortened V by 1 base and J by 0 bases, and 12 bases separated the two germline ends. The germline CDR1 and CDR2 sequences are SEHNR and FQNEAQ (reference sequence). The CDR3 loop spans 16 amino acids. The sequence derives from a woman aged 70-85 years in good health and CMV-seropositive. The chain employs TRBV7-9 and TRBJ1-1; perhaps TRBD1 as D (5 bases). Sequencing was performed on PBMCs. The CDR3 DNA reads TGTGCCAGCAGCTTAGTCGGGGGGATCATGAACACTGAAGCTTTCTTT. Translating gives CASSLVGGIMNTEAFF.